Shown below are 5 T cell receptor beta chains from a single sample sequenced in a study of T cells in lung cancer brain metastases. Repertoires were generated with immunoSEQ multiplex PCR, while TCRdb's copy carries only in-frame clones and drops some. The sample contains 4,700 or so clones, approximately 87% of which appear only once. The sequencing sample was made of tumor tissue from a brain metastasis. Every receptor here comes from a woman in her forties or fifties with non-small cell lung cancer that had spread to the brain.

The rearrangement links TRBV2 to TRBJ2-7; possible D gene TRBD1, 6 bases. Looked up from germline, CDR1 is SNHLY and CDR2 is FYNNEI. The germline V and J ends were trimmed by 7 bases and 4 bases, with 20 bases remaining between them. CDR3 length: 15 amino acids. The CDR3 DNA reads TGTGCCAGCATCCCCGGAATAGGGGGATCATACGAGCAGTACTTC. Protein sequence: CASIPGIGGSYEQYF. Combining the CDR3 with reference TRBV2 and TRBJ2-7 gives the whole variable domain EPEVTQTPSHQVTQMGQEVILRCVPISNHLYFYWYRQILGQKVEFLVSFYNNEISEKSEIFDDQFSVERPDGSNFTLKIRSTKLEDSAMYFCASIPGIGGSYEQYFGPGTRLTVT.

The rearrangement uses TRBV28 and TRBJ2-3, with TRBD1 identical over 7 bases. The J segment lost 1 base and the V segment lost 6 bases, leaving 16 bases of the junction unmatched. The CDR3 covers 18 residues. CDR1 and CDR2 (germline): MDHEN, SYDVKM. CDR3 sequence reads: CASSYHPTGAGGTDTQYF. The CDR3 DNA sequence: TGTGCCAGCAGCTATCACCCTACAGGGGCCGGGGGCACAGATACGCAGTATTTT.

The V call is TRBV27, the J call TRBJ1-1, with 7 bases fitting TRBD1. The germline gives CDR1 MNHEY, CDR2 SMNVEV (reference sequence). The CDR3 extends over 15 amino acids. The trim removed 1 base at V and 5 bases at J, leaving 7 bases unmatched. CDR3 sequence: CASSLLGRGATEAFF. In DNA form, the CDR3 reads TGTGCCAGCAGTTTATTGGGCAGGGGGGCAACTGAAGCTTTCTTT.

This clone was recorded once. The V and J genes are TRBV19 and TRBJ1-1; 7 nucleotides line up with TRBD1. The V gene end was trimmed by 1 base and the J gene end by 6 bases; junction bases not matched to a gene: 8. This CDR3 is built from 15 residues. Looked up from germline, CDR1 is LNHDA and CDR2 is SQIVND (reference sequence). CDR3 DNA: TGTGCCAGTAGTATAGCCCGGACAGGTCGGGCTGAAGCTTTCTTT. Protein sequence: CASSIARTGRAEAFF.

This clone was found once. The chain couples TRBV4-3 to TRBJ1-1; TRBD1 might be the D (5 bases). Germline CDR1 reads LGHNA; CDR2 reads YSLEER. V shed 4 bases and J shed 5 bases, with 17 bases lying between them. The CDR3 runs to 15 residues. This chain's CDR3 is CASSPGLGEGTEAFF. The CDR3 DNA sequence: TGCGCCAGCAGCCCAGGGTTGGGGGAAGGGACTGAAGCTTTCTTT.